Below, 7 T cell receptor beta chains from the same sample are listed, as sequenced in a study of cytomegalovirus exposure and HLA in healthy donors. 13 Jbeta primers and 60 Vbeta primers were used for the PCR. Sequencing was performed with immunoSEQ multiplex PCR; in TCRdb, only in-frame clones are kept and a portion is missing. The sample lists under 200,000 clones, 70% to 80% occurring once. Sequences were obtained from PBMCs. The receptors originated from a woman in her twenties or thirties in good health and CMV-seropositive.

The chain employs TRBV9 and TRBJ2-1, with 8 positions matching TRBD1. The CDR3 extends over 16 amino acids. V lost 4 bases to trimming and J lost 7 bases; unmatched junction nucleotides: 13. Germline V gene sequence: CDR1 SGDLS, CDR2 YYNGEE. CDR3 nucleotide sequence: TGTGCCAGCAGCTTAAAGCACCAGGGGGCTCATAATGAGCAGTTCTTC. It is translated as CASSLKHQGAHNEQFF.

The chain employs TRBV27 and TRBJ2-5; D gene uncertain. CDR1 MNHEY and CDR2 SMNVEV come from the germline V gene (reference sequence). CDR3 size: 14 residues. Deletions cut 0 bases from V and 2 bases from J, with 7 bases between. CDR3 residues: CASSLSSVQETQYF. CDR3 in DNA: TGTGCCAGCAGTTTATCATCGGTTCAAGAGACCCAGTACTTC.

The chain recombines TRBV18 with TRBJ1-2; tentatively, D is TRBD1 (6 bases). Per germline, CDR1 KGHSH and CDR2 LQKENI. The V and J ends lost 4 bases and 4 bases respectively, with 13 bases between them. CDR3 length: 14 residues. CDR3 region: CASSQTGQAYGYTF. The DNA for the CDR3 is TGTGCCAGCTCACAAACGGGACAAGCCTATGGCTACACCTTC.

The rearrangement links TRBV5-5 to TRBJ2-2, with TRBD2 as a possible D gene (6 bases). The CDR3 spans 17 residues. Germline assignment: CDR1 SGHKS and CDR2 YYEKEE (reference sequence). V shed 2 bases and J shed 0 bases, with 14 bases lying between them. The DNA of the CDR3 is TGTGCCAGCAGCTTTCGCTCTTCTAGCGCGAACACCGGGGAGCTGTTTTTT. Its protein product is CASSFRSSSANTGELFF. Full variable domain (remainder filled in from reference TRBV5-5 and TRBJ2-2): DAGVTQSPTHLIKTRGQQVTLRCSPISGHKSVSWYQQVLGQGPQFIFQYYEKEERGRGNFPDRFSARQFPNYSSELNVNALLLGDSALYLCASSFRSSSANTGELFFGEGSRLTVL.

The rearrangement links TRBV4-3 to TRBJ1-1; D perhaps matches TRBD1 (6 bases). Per germline, CDR1 LGHNA and CDR2 YSLEER. The CDR3 sequence is 13 residues long. Trimming removed 5 bases from V and 5 bases from J, with 12 bases in between. The CDR3 loop reads CASSLQGLTEAFF. The CDR3 nucleotides read TGCGCCAGCAGCTTACAGGGATTAACTGAAGCTTTCTTT.

This clone has only one observation. DNA of the CDR3: TGTGCCAGCAGTTCACTGGAGACCGAAGAGGTTGAAGAGACCCAGTACTTC. It yields the protein CASSSLETEEVEETQYF. V usage is TRBV27 and J usage is TRBJ2-5; D gene uncertain. Germline V gene sequence: CDR1 MNHEY, CDR2 SMNVEV (reference sequence). V was pared by 4 bases and J by 3 bases, with 21 bases between. This CDR3 has 17 amino acids.

V usage is TRBV10-3 and J usage is TRBJ2-3; D remains unclear. V gave up 10 bases and J gave up 1 base, with 9 bases separating them. The germline V gene has CDR1 ENHRY and CDR2 SYGVKD. The CDR3 loop spans 12 amino acids. CDR3: CATNAGTDTQYF. The CDR3 DNA follows: TGTGCCACCAACGCGGGCACAGATACGCAGTATTTT.